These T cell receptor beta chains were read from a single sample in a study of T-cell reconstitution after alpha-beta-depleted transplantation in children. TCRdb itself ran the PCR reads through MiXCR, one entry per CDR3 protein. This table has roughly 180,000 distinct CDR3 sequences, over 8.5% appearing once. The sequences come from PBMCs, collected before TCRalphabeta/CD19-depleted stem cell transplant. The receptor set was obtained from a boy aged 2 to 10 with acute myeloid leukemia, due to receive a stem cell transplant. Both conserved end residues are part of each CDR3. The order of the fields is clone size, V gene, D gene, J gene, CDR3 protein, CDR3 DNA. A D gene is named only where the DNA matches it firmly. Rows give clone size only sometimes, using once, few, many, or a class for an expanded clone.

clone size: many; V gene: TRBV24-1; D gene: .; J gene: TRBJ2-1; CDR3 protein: CATSSDDSGRYNEQFF; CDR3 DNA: TGTGCCACCAGTTCCGATGATTCGGGACGGTACAATGAGCAGTTCTTC
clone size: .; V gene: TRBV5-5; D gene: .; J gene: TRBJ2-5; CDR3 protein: CASSPGPAGSQYF; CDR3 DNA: TGTGCCAGCAGCCCCGGGCCCGCCGGCTCCCAGTACTTC
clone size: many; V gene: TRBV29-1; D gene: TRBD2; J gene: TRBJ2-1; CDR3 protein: CSVEDWAGGTYNEQFF; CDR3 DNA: TGCAGCGTTGAAGACTGGGCGGGAGGAACCTACAATGAGCAGTTCTTC
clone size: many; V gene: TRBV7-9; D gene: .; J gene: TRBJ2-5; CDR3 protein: CASSLSEGARETQYF; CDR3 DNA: TGTGCCAGCAGCCTCTCGGAGGGGGCAAGGGAGACCCAGTACTTC
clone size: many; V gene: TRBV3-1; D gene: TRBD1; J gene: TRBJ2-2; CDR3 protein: CASHRGANTGELFF; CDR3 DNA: TGTGCCAGTCACAGGGGAGCGAACACCGGGGAGCTGTTTTTT
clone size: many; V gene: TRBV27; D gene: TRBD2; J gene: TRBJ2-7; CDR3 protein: CASSPSGGLQYEQYF; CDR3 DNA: TGTGCCAGCAGCCCATCGGGGGGGCTACAGTACGAGCAGTACTTC
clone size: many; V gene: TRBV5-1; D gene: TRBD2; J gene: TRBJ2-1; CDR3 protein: CASRGTRGDNEQFF; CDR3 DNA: TGCGCCAGCAGGGGGACTAGGGGGGACAATGAGCAGTTCTTC
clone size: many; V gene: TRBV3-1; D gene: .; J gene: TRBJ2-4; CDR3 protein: CASSQDRDSIQYF; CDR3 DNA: TGTGCCAGCAGCCAAGACCGAGACAGCATTCAGTACTTC
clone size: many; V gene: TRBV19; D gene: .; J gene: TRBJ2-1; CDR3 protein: CASSIDVLNEQFF; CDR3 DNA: TGTGCCAGTAGTATAGATGTTTTGAATGAGCAGTTCTTC
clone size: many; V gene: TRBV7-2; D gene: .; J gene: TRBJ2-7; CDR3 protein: CASSLGTPSSYEQYF; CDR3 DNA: TGTGCCAGCAGCTTAGGGACCCCGAGCTCCTACGAGCAGTACTTC
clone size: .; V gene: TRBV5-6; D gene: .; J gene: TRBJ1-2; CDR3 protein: CAISPGVIRGYTF; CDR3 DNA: TGTGCCATCAGCCCCGGGGTAATCCGCGGCTACACCTTC
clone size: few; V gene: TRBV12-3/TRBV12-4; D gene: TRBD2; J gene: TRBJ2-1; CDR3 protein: CASSPGGELGEQFF; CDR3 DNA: TGTGCCAGCAGTCCCGGGGGGGAGCTCGGTGAGCAGTTCTTC
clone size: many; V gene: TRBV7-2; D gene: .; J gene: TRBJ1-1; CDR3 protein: CASSLVVGGGTEAFF; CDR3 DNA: TGTGCCAGCAGCTTAGTGGTGGGCGGTGGCACTGAAGCTTTCTTT
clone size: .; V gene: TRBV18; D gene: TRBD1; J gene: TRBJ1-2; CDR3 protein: CASSDRDSYGYPF; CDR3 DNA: TGTGCCAGCTCGGACCGGGACAGTTATGGCTACCCCTTC
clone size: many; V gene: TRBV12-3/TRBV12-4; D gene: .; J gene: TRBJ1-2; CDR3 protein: CASSFDAQINMGGYTF; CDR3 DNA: TGTGCCAGCAGTTTCGACGCCCAAATTAATATGGGTGGCTACACCTTC
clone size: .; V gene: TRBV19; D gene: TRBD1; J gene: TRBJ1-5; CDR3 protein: CASSMGTDNQPQHF; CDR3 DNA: TGTGCCAGTAGTATGGGGACAGACAATCAGCCCCAGCATTTT
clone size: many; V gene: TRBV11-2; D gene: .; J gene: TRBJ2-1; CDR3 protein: CASSLDLTSSYNEQFF; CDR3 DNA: TGTGCCAGCAGCTTAGATCTAACCAGCTCCTACAATGAGCAGTTCTTC
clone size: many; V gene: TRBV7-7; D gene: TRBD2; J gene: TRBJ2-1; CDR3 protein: CASSRLAGGSNEQFF; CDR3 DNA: TGTGCTAGCAGCCGACTAGCGGGGGGGAGCAATGAGCAGTTCTTC
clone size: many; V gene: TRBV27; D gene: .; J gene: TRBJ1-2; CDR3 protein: CASSVGGYGYTF; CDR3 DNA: TGTGCCAGCAGTGTGGGGGGTTATGGCTACACCTTC
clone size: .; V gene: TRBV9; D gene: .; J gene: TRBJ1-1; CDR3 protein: CASSVPGAEAFF; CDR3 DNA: TGTGCCAGCAGCGTACCGGGAGCTGAAGCTTTCTTT
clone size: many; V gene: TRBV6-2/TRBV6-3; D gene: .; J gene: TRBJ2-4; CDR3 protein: CASSYFRNLAKNIQYF; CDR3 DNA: TGTGCCAGCAGTTACTTCAGGAATCTAGCCAAAAACATTCAGTACTTC
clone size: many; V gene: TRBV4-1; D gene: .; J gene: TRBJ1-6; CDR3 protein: CASSLSNFYNSPLHF; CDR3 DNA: TGCGCCAGCAGCCTCAGTAACTTTTATAATTCACCCCTCCACTTT
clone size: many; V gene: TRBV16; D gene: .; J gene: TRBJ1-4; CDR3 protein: CASSQSATNEKLFF; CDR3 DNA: TGTGCCAGCAGCCAATCAGCGACTAATGAAAAACTGTTTTTT
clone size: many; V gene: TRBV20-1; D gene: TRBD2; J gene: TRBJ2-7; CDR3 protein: CSARGTSAHEQYF; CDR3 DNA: TGCAGTGCTAGGGGGACTAGCGCCCACGAGCAGTACTTC
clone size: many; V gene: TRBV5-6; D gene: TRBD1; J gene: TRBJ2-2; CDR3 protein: CASSRTGTGRTGELFF; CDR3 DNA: TGTGCCAGCAGCCGAACCGGGACAGGGAGGACCGGGGAGCTGTTTTTT
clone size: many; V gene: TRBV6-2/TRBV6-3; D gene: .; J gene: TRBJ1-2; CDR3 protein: CASSYSPGEAYGYTF; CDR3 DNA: TGTGCCAGCAGTTACAGCCCAGGGGAGGCCTATGGCTACACCTTC
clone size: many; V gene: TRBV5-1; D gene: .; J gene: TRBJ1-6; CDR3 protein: CASSGWSSYNSPLHF; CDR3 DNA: TGCGCCAGCAGCGGATGGAGCTCCTATAATTCACCCCTCCACTTT
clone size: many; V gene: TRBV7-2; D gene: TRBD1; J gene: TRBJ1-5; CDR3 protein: CASSCSPDRVGNQPQHF; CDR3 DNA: TGTGCCAGCAGCTGTAGTCCGGACAGGGTTGGGAATCAGCCCCAGCATTTT
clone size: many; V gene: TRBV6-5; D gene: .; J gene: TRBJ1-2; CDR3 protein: CASTLPGYGYTF; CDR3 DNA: TGTGCCAGCACCCTACCCGGCTATGGCTACACCTTC
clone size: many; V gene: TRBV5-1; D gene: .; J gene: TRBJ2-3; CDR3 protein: CASRTSTDTQYF; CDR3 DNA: TGCGCCAGCAGGACTAGTACAGATACGCAGTATTTT
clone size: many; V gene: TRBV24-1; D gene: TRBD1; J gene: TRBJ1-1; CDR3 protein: CATSDRGTGTNTESFF; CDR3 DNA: TGTGCCACCAGTGATCGGGGGACAGGGACGAACACTGAATCTTTCTTT
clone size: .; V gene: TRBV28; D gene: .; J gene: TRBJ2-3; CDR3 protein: CATRSTVSTDTQYF; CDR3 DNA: TGTGCCACCAGATCCACAGTTAGCACAGATACGCAGTATTTT
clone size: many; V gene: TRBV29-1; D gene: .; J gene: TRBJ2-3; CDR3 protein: CSVDLGQNTDTQYF; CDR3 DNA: TGCAGCGTTGATTTGGGTCAGAACACAGATACGCAGTATTTT
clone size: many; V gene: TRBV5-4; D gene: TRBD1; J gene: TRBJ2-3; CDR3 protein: CASSLLAQGADTQYF; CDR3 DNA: TGTGCCAGCAGCCTATTGGCACAGGGGGCAGATACGCAGTATTTT
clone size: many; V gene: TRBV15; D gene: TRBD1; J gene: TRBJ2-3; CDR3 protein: CATSPGRTGDGDTQYF; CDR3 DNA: TGTGCCACCAGCCCGGGGCGGACAGGGGATGGAGATACGCAGTATTTT
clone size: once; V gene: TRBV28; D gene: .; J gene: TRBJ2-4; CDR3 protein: CASSSIGGDVAKNIQYF; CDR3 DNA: TGTGCCAGCAGTAGCATAGGGGGAGACGTAGCCAAAAACATTCAGTACTTC
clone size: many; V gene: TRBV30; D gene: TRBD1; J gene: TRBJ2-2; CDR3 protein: CAWRGQTSTGELFF; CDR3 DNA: TGTGCCTGGAGGGGACAGACTTCAACCGGGGAGCTGTTTTTT
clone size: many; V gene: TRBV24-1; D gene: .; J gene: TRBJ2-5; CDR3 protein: CATSDLKRLQYF; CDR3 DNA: TGTGCCACCAGTGATCTCAAAAGGCTCCAGTACTTC
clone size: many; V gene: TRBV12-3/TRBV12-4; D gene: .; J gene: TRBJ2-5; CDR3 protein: CASGPIETQYF; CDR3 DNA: TGTGCCAGTGGGCCTATCGAGACCCAGTACTTC
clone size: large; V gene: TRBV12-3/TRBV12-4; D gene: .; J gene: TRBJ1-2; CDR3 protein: CASSLGGPLGYTF; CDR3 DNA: TGTGCCAGCAGTTTGGGCGGACCCCTGGGCTACACCTTC
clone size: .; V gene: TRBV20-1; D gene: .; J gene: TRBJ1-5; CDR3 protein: CSASLIGPGAVLTAINQPQHF; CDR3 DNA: TGCAGTGCTTCATTAATAGGCCCCGGGGCAGTCCTAACAGCTATCAATCAGCCCCAGCATTTT
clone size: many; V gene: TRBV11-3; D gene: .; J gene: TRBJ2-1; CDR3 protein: CASSLRDFGHNEQFF; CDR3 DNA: TGTGCCAGCAGCTTACGGGACTTCGGGCACAATGAGCAGTTCTTC
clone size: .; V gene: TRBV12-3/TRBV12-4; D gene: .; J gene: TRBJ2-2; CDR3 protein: CASSARTYTGELFF; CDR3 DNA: TGTGCCAGCAGCGCCAGGACCTACACCGGGGAGCTGTTTTTT
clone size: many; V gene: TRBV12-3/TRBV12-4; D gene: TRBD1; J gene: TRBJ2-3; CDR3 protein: CASSPPTGEVNTQYF; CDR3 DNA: TGTGCCAGCAGTCCCCCGACAGGGGAGGTGAATACGCAGTATTTT
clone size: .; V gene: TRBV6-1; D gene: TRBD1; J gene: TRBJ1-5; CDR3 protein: CASFQGQPNQPQHF; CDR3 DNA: TGTGCCAGTTTTCAGGGACAGCCGAATCAGCCCCAGCATTTT
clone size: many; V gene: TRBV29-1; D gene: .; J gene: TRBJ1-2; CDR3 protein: CSVDQRDDGYTF; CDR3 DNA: TGCAGCGTTGATCAGAGGGACGATGGCTACACCTTC
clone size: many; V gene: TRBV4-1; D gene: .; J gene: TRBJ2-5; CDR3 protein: CASSQVKSGETQYF; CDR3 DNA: TGCGCCAGCAGCCAAGTAAAATCAGGAGAGACCCAGTACTTC
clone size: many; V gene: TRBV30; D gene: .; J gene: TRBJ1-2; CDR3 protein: CALKWIGYTF; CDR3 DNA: TGTGCCTTAAAATGGATTGGCTACACCTTC